This T cell receptor beta chain was obtained from a study of shared clonotypes between healthy human individuals (TCRdb year 2020). General notes on the study: Three men and a couple of women, aged 18 to 49 years, made up the cohort. Per donor, three plates each were used for CD4 naive and CD4 memory, two for CD8 naive, and one for CD8 memory. To increase sequencing depth and limit assay-specific biases, different laboratories used diverse techniques to prepare libraries and sequence TCR repertoires. Between about 0.8 and 9.5 billion PBMCs per donor were obtained by leukapheresis. The study deeply sequenced blood TCR repertoires of about five healthy adults to estimate repertoire size and the extent of clonotype sharing between individuals. What the study reported, not specific to this receptor: Compared with non-shared clonotypes, the clonotypes found in all four sorted-subset donors had higher generation probabilities. Based on pairwise subsampling, the degree of clonotype sharing among donors was expected to be affected by sequencing depth. Sampling was limited to blood, and TCR repertoires in tissue likely differ from TCR repertoires in blood. Rarefaction of sorted-subset datasets indicated incomplete sequencing despite the large sequencing depth. The genetic and exposure-history diversity represented was limited by the small number of donors. When a few donors were compared, the shared fraction of clonotypes was about 5.2% for naive CD4, 3% to 4% for naive CD8, 2% to 2.5% for memory CD4, and 0.35% to 0.4% for memory CD8. Estimated clonotype richness was generally larger for naive than for memory subsets.

The donors were healthy, HIV-negative adults who had no recently reported acute infections or vaccinations. Every donor was a Caucasian adult living in Nashville, Tennessee, USA. The CD8 memory samples were a combination of magnetically selected CD45RO+ cells and CCR7-negative CD45RA+ effector memory (TemRA) cells. After blood collection by leukapheresis, PBMCs were isolated using Ficoll-Histopaque density gradient centrifugation and then cryopreserved in the vapor phase of liquid nitrogen. Analytical flow cytometry was used to check the purity and quantity of each magnetically sorted T cell population. Genomic DNA was isolated from every sorted fraction and measured by UV absorbance on a Nanodrop 2000c. Using the deep immunoSEQ assay, multiplex PCR amplified TCR CDR3 regions from genomic DNA. For each cell subset, the extracted genomic DNA was distributed evenly across all wells of several immunoSEQ 96-well plates, and each plate served as one replicate. Each replicate PCR for sorted subsets received around 200 ng genomic DNA, equal to tens of thousands of T cell genomes. Purified libraries were measured with a Qubit 3.0 fluorometer, size-checked on a Bioanalyzer 2100, and measured again with the KAPA Library Quantification kit. A separate single-read 150-cycle Illumina NextSeq 550 flow cell was used to sequence each immunoSEQ 96-well plate. The study's own analysis went as follows. Because only junctional sequences without quality scores were contained in the immunoSEQ output, filtering matching that applied to full-length reads could not be performed. To assign V/J genes and CDR3, sequences were annotated against IMGT germline references using PyIR, a Python wrapper for IgBLAST v1.9. Reads were filtered out if the reads had weak V/J assignments (E-value above 1e-6), no CDR3, stop codons, out-of-frame junctions, or ambiguous translated residues. A V3J clonotype was defined by an identical inferred V gene, J gene, and CDR3 amino acid sequence. Percentage overlap between repertoires was computed as shared unique clonotypes divided by the size of the smaller repertoire. RTK rarefaction, the Chao1 estimator, and Recon v2.1 estimates of unobserved clonotypes were used to assess repertoire richness. Generation probabilities for all TCRbeta clonotypes obtained by the gDNA method from a handful of donors were computed using OLGA. Entries here come from immuneACCESS through TCRdb and include only in-frame sequences with V and J called. Some clones fail to appear in such tables; in the studies checked, an unresolved V gene covers under half of the shortfall, and the cause of the remainder is unknown. V, J and clone size derive from that table, while D and trimming were established from the DNA sequence. For this sample there are approximately 640,000 clones; 90% appear just once. Together, the top ten hold about 33% of the sample.

On this clone itself: The specificity of this receptor is unknown. Base-call qualities are not available, and no considerably larger clone is one nucleotide away.

CDR1 is given as MDHEN and CDR2 as SYDVKM, both from the germline V gene. At the junction V is shortened by 4 bases and J by 8 bases, with 14 bases in between. From its cysteine to its phenylalanine, the CDR3 spans 14 amino acids. The kept DNA is CDR3 alone, 42 bases in frame from the first base. Sample: memory CD8+ T cells from PBMCs. In light of the paper, this sample's cell subset or site label describes: CD45RO+ cells pooled with CCR7-negative TemRA cells. The rearranged chain carries TRBV28 and TRBJ1-4, with no confidently assigned D gene. The TCR comes from a man aged 18 to 29 in good health. Some clones in this sample may be carry-over from other donors' samples. The DNA sequence follows: TGTGCCAGCAGTTACCTCGGTGAACAGGAAAAACTGTTTTTT. This sequence encodes CASSYLGEQEKLFF.